Below are 18 T cell receptor beta chains sequenced from a single sample in a study of OX40 agonist ivuxolimab in advanced cancers. The repertoire was sequenced with immunoSEQ multiplex PCR; TCRdb's copy has only in-frame clones and lacks some. The sample gives about 94,000 clones, 70% to 90% of which show up once; around 0.3% is in the top ten. The source was CD4+ or CD8+ T cells sorted from blood, collected in a trial of the OX40 agonist ivuxolimab. The origin of the receptors is an adult with an advanced solid tumor such as melanoma, head and neck, liver or kidney cancer.

The chain is built from TRBV5-1 and TRBJ2-1, with 8 bases matching TRBD2. V gave up 4 bases and J gave up 8 bases; unmatched junction bases: 14. The germline gives CDR1 SGHRS, CDR2 YFSETQ. The CDR3 loop spans 16 amino acids. The chain's CDR3 is CASSAAWGLDFDEQFF. The CDR3 bases are TGCGCCAGCAGCGCGGCCTGGGGACTAGATTTCGATGAGCAGTTCTTC. Using reference TRBV5-1 and TRBJ2-1 for the parts outside the CDR3, the full variable domain is KAGVTQTPRYLIKTRGQQVTLSCSPISGHRSVSWYQQTPGQGLQFLFEYFSETQRNKGNFPGRFSGRQFSNSRSEMNVSTLELGDSALYLCASSAAWGLDFDEQFFGPGTRLTVL.

V gene TRBV10-3 combines with J gene TRBJ2-3; possibly TRBD2 for D (7 bases). Deletions cut 10 bases from V and 3 bases from J, with 14 bases between. The CDR3 spans 13 residues. Germline V gives CDR1 ENHRY, CDR2 SYGVKD. The CDR3 DNA reads TGTGCCACCGGGGGCGGGGGAACAGATACGCAGTATTTT. This translates into CATGGGGTDTQYF.

This rearrangement joins TRBV19 to TRBJ1-2; TRBD1 agrees at 8 bases. The trim removed 0 bases at V and 4 bases at J, leaving 4 bases unmatched. CDR1 and CDR2 (germline): LNHDA, SQIVND (reference sequence). The CDR3 has 15 amino acids. The CDR3 region is CASSIDPDRVYGYTF. The CDR3 coding sequence is TGTGCCAGTAGTATAGATCCGGACAGGGTCTATGGCTACACCTTC.

The chain recombines TRBV25-1 with TRBJ2-7; 8 nucleotides agree with TRBD2. Germline V gene sequence: CDR1 MGHDK, CDR2 SYGVNS. V shed 2 bases and J 7 bases; nucleotides not matched to a gene: 1. CDR3 length: 12 amino acids. The CDR3 DNA sequence: TGTGCCAGCAGTGAACGCGGGGGGGAGCAGTACTTC. Translating it yields CASSERGGEQYF.

The rearrangement links TRBV6-1 to TRBJ1-3; TRBD1 matches 9 bases. The germline V gene has CDR1 MNHNS and CDR2 SASEGT. This CDR3 spans 18 amino acids. V shed 2 bases and J 0 bases; nucleotides not matched to a gene: 8. For the CDR3, the DNA is TGTGCCAGCAGTGAATATCTGACAGGGGGGAACTCTGGAAACACCATATATTTT. As protein: CASSEYLTGGNSGNTIYF.

The chain combines TRBV5-4 with TRBJ1-4; D is perhaps TRBD1 (6 bases). Germline lookup yields CDR1 SGHNT and CDR2 YYREEE (reference sequence). The CDR3 loop spans 16 amino acids. Trimming took 3 bases from V and 6 from J, leaving 18 bases between them. The CDR3 nucleotides read TGTGCCAGCAGCTGGAAGACAGGACTTGCCGATGAAAAACTGTTTTTT. Protein: CASSWKTGLADEKLFF.

Only one count was recorded for this clone. The genes are TRBV5-4 and TRBJ1-1; 11 positions agree with TRBD1. The CDR3 runs to 16 residues. Per germline, CDR1 SGHNT and CDR2 YYREEE (reference sequence). Unmatched junction bases numbered 6, after V lost 0 bases and J lost 5 bases. The CDR3 DNA sequence: TGTGCCAGCAGCTTGGGGGCCGGACAGGGGGCGACTGAAGCTTTCTTT. Protein sequence: CASSLGAGQGATEAFF.

This chain joins TRBV18 and TRBJ1-6; TRBD1 matches at 7 bases. The germline CDR1 and CDR2 sequences are KGHSH and LQKENI. V was clipped by 5 bases and J by 4 bases; unmatched bases: 8. The CDR3 runs to 16 residues. The CDR3 DNA reads TGTGCCAGCTCAACCCAGACAGGGCCATATAATTCACCCCTCCACTTT. Protein product: CASSTQTGPYNSPLHF.

The genes are TRBV7-8 and TRBJ2-7, with TRBD1 as a possible D gene (5 bases). V was cut by 2 bases and J by 4 bases, with 12 bases left in between. Germline V gives CDR1 SGHVS, CDR2 FQNEAQ. This CDR3 is 14 amino acids long. The CDR3 protein is CASSLSPQGYEQYF. CDR3 DNA sequence: TGTGCCAGCAGCTTAAGCCCGCAGGGATACGAGCAGTACTTC.

This clone has a handful of counts. The rearrangement uses TRBV9 and TRBJ1-1; 9 bases are a match to TRBD1. Trimming cost V 0 bases and J 8 bases; bases outside gene matches: 8. This CDR3 is 15 amino acids long. Germline lookup yields CDR1 SGDLS and CDR2 YYNGEE. Written as DNA, the CDR3 is TGTGCCAGCAGCGTAGCTGGGACAGGGTGGGAAGAAGCTTTCTTT. Translation: CASSVAGTGWEEAFF.

V gene TRBV5-5 combines with J gene TRBJ1-1; D is unresolved. This CDR3 region has 14 residues. V was clipped by 0 bases and J by 1 base, with 7 bases between them. Germline CDR1 and CDR2: SGHKS and YYEKEE (reference sequence). In DNA form, the CDR3 reads TGTGCCAGCAGCTTGGCAGGAGCGAACACTGAAGCTTTCTTT. Protein sequence: CASSLAGANTEAFF.

The CDR3 is CASSFRGVGVSPLHF. In nucleotides, the CDR3 is TGTGCCAGCAGCTTTAGGGGGGTTGGGGTTTCACCCCTCCACTTT. This chain joins TRBV5-6 and TRBJ1-6, with D possibly TRBD1 on 6 matching bases. V lost 2 bases to trimming and J lost 9 bases, with 15 bases between them. Germline CDR1 is SGHDT and CDR2 is YYEEEE. The CDR3 has 15 amino acids.

The chain has TRBV7-2 and TRBJ2-7, with TRBD2 matching 8 bases. With V trimmed by 1 base and J by 12 bases, 11 bases remained unmatched. The CDR3 is 14 amino acids. Germline CDR1 reads SGHTA; CDR2 reads FQGNSA. In DNA, the CDR3 is TGTGCCAGCAGCTTAGTTATGCCTAGCGGGTACCGGTACTTC. Its translation: CASSLVMPSGYRYF.

A few counts support this clone. V and J are TRBV4-1 and TRBJ1-1; tentatively, D is TRBD1 (5 bases). The CDR3 consists of 14 residues. Germline CDR1 reads MGHRA; CDR2 reads YSYEKL. Trimming cost V 4 bases and J 1 base, with 10 bases left between them. CDR3 amino acids: CASSLQGGNTEAFF. The CDR3 DNA reads TGCGCCAGCAGCCTGCAGGGAGGGAACACTGAAGCTTTCTTT.

This clone was observed once. The chain couples TRBV18 to TRBJ1-1; weak D call: TRBD1 (5 bases). V was clipped by 8 bases and J by 0 bases, with 13 bases between them. CDR1 is KGHSH, CDR2 LQKENI, per germline. This CDR3 region has 14 residues. The CDR3: CASRSRGLNTEAFF. The CDR3 coding sequence is TGTGCCAGCCGAAGTCGGGGCCTGAACACTGAAGCTTTCTTT.

The chain employs TRBV7-9 and TRBJ1-4; a weak D match, TRBD1 (5 bases). Trimming shortened V by 8 bases and J by 4 bases, and 17 bases separated the two germline ends. Looked up from germline, CDR1 is SEHNR and CDR2 is FQNEAQ (reference sequence). There are 15 residues in the CDR3. The CDR3: CASSSYRNNNEKLFF. In nucleotides, the CDR3 is TGTGCCAGCTCCTCATACAGGAATAATAATGAAAAACTGTTTTTT.

The V call is TRBV5-1, the J call TRBJ1-2; D not certain. CDR1 and CDR2 from the germline V gene are SGHRS and YFSETQ. Deletions cut 4 bases from V and 11 bases from J, with 30 bases between. The CDR3 is made up of 17 amino acids. CDR3 residues: CASSPQTPTTVTDAYTF. CDR3 sequence (DNA): TGCGCCAGCAGCCCCCAGACCCCAACGACGGTAACAGATGCGTACACCTTC.

This chain uses TRBV5-1 with TRBJ2-1; 8 nucleotides match TRBD1. Trimming at V came to 4 bases and at J to 3 bases, leaving 15 bases not matched to a gene. This CDR3 comprises 18 residues. Germline CDR1 SGHRS, CDR2 YFSETQ. CDR3 DNA sequence: TGCGCCAGCAGCGCAGGACAGGGAACCTCTAAATTCTACAATGAGCAGTTCTTC. Protein: CASSAGQGTSKFYNEQFF. Using reference TRBV5-1 and TRBJ2-1 for the parts outside the CDR3, the full variable domain is KAGVTQTPRYLIKTRGQQVTLSCSPISGHRSVSWYQQTPGQGLQFLFEYFSETQRNKGNFPGRFSGRQFSNSRSEMNVSTLELGDSALYLCASSAGQGTSKFYNEQFFGPGTRLTVL.